This is a list of T cell receptor beta chains from one sample in a study of blood T cell repertoires in COVID-19. Clones were sequenced by immunoSEQ multiplex PCR, and TCRdb holds only the in-frame ones, with some missing. The sample contains about 50,000 clones, about 88% of which appear only once. The material sequenced was peripheral blood. The receptors shown here come from a human donor in a cohort sampled during active COVID-19. CDR3s include the opening cysteine and the closing phenylalanine or tryptophan. The D gene is left open where the match is weak. Clone sizes are given selectively: once, few, many, or a class where the clone is expanded.

CDR3 DNA,CDR3 protein,V gene,D gene,J gene,clone size
TGCGCCAGCAGCCAGCCAGGGTCTGGGGCCAACGTCCTGACTTTC,CASSQPGSGANVLTF,TRBV4-3,.,TRBJ2-6,.
TGTGCCAGCAGCGCCACCGCGGGCGGCCCCTACAATGAGCAGTTCTTC,CASSATAGGPYNEQFF,TRBV9,.,TRBJ2-1,.
TGTGCCAGCAGCTTAGGGCGGGAGAGGGCCAAAAACATTCAGTACTTC,CASSLGRERAKNIQYF,TRBV7-2,TRBD2,TRBJ2-4,.
TGTGCCAGCAGCTCGACAGGGAAGAACTATGGCTACACCTTC,CASSSTGKNYGYTF,TRBV25-1,TRBD1,TRBJ1-2,.
TGTGCCACCGGGGGGTCTAGCGGGAAAGATGAGCAGTTCTTC,CATGGSSGKDEQFF,TRBV15,TRBD2,TRBJ2-1,medium-sized
TGTGCCACCAGTGACCCCACTAGACCGAACACCGGGGAGCTGTTTTTT,CATSDPTRPNTGELFF,TRBV24-1,.,TRBJ2-2,.
TGTGCCAGCAGCTTAGAGGCGGGTTGGGTATATCGCAATCAGCCCCAGCATTTT,CASSLEAGWVYRNQPQHF,TRBV7-9,.,TRBJ1-5,.
TGTGCCAGCAGCCAGGGGACAGGGGGCACAACTAATGAAAAACTGTTTTTT,CASSQGTGGTTNEKLFF,TRBV3-1/TRBV3-2,TRBD1,TRBJ1-4,.
TGTGCCAGCAGTGAAGTCAGAGGGTCAGGTGGCTACACCTTC,CASSEVRGSGGYTF,TRBV2,.,TRBJ1-2,.
TGTGCCAGCAGTGTTCCGGGACAGCGAAGGGAGACCCAGTACTTC,CASSVPGQRRETQYF,TRBV28,TRBD1,TRBJ2-5,.
TGTGCCAGCAGCTTCCCTGACGACAGGGGTGGGAGCAATCAGCCCCAGCATTTT,CASSFPDDRGGSNQPQHF,TRBV12-1,.,TRBJ1-5,.
TGTGCCAGCAGTCCGACAGGGATTACGCCAGATACGCAGTATTTT,CASSPTGITPDTQYF,TRBV27,TRBD1,TRBJ2-3,.
TGTGCCAGCAGTCCCCCGATTGGGGGACAGGGACCCCTTGGCAATCAGCCCCAGCATTTT,CASSPPIGGQGPLGNQPQHF,TRBV28,TRBD1,TRBJ1-5,.
TGCGCCAGCAGCCGGGGAGACGCAGGCCGGGGGTCCTACAATGAGCAGTTCTTC,CASSRGDAGRGSYNEQFF,TRBV5-1,.,TRBJ2-1,.
TGTGCCGGGGGACAGGGAAATGAAAAACTGTTTTTT,CAGGQGNEKLFF,TRBV30,TRBD1,TRBJ1-4,.
TGTGCCAGCAGTTCACAGGGATTAACCGGGGAGCTGTTTTTT,CASSSQGLTGELFF,TRBV6-5,.,TRBJ2-2,.
TGTGCCAGTAGTATTGACAGGGGGACCGGGGAGCTGTTTTTT,CASSIDRGTGELFF,TRBV19,TRBD1,TRBJ2-2,.
TGTGCCAGCACTTCGTCATACAGGCAATCCTACGAGCAGTACTTC,CASTSSYRQSYEQYF,TRBV28,.,TRBJ2-7,.
TGTGCCAGCAGCTTAAACGCAGGACAGGCCACCGGGGAGCTGTTTTTT,CASSLNAGQATGELFF,TRBV7-3,TRBD1,TRBJ2-2,.
TGTGCCAGCAGCTTAGGGACAGGGAACTATGGCTACACCTTC,CASSLGTGNYGYTF,TRBV7-2,TRBD1,TRBJ1-2,.
TGTGCCACGACTAGCGCGAACACAGATACGCAGTATTTT,CATTSANTDTQYF,TRBV24-1,TRBD2,TRBJ2-3,.
TGTGCCAGTAGTGGACAGACCGCCTACAATGAGCAGTTCTTC,CASSGQTAYNEQFF,TRBV19,.,TRBJ2-1,.
TGTGCCAGCAGCGCCCGACTAGCGGGGGGTTTGACGAACACCGGGGAGCTGTTTTTT,CASSARLAGGLTNTGELFF,TRBV3-1/TRBV3-2,TRBD2,TRBJ2-2,.
TGTGCCAGCAGGGACAGGGGTATGAGCACTGAAGCTTTCTTT,CASRDRGMSTEAFF,TRBV3-1/TRBV3-2,TRBD1,TRBJ1-1,.